This TCR beta chain is from a study of T cells after yellow fever vaccination. Study-level results: Researchers cautioned that FACS-sorted repertoires could harbor abundant clonotypes contaminating from the bulk population. At approximately 96% for CD4 and 75% to 90% for CD8, most primary-vaccination clones showed up again after the booster.

This CDR3 comprises 14 residues. V lost 7 bases, J lost 2 bases, and 7 bases stayed unmatched. Looked up from germline, CDR1 is MNHNS and CDR2 is SASEGT. 5'RACE template switching added a universal primer site and UMIs to TCR cDNA. In TCRdb, the 5' RACE reads were re-called with MiXCR into one record per CDR3 protein. The sample yields 620,000 or so distinct CDR3 sequences, approximately 13% seen once. Comments on this clonotype: Its matching antigen is unknown.

The chain uses TRBV6-1 and TRBJ2-7; 8 positions agree with TRBD1. The TCR originated in a man aged 25-40 years who received the YFV17D yellow fever vaccine. The material was PBMCs, obtained on the day of the yellow fever booster vaccination. The CDR3 region is CASTDGDRTYEQYF. The DNA for the CDR3 is TGTGCCAGCACCGACGGGGACAGGACCTACGAGCAGTACTTC.